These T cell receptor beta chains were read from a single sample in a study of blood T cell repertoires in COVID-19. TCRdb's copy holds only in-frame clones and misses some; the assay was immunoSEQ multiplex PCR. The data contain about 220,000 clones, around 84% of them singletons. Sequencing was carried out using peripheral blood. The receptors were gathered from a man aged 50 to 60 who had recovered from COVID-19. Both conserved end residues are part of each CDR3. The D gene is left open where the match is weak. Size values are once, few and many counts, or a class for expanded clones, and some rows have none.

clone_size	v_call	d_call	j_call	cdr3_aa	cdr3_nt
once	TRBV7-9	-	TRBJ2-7	CASSLDTSFIGYEQYF	TGTGCCAGCAGCTTAGACACTAGTTTTATCGGCTACGAGCAGTACTTC
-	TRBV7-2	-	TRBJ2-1	CASSPGGAGDYEQFF	TGTGCCAGCAGCCCAGGGGGAGCGGGAGACTATGAGCAGTTCTTC
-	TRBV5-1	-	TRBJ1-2	CASSLAGGEGYTF	TGCGCCAGCAGCTTGGCCGGAGGGGAGGGCTACACCTTC
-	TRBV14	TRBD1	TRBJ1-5	CASSLYRQGINQPQHF	TGTGCCAGCAGCCTATACAGACAGGGGATCAATCAGCCCCAGCATTTT
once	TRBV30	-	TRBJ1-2	CAWTTGNYGYTF	TGTGCCTGGACTACAGGGAACTATGGCTACACCTTC
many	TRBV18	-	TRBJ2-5	CASSHLDQETQYF	TGTGCCAGCTCACATTTAGACCAAGAGACCCAGTACTTC
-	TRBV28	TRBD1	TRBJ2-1	CAIWDRRYNEQFF	TGTGCCATCTGGGACAGACGTTACAATGAGCAGTTCTTC
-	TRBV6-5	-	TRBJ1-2	CASSYSGQGGDGYTF	TGTGCCAGCAGTTACTCCGGGCAGGGTGGAGATGGCTACACCTTC
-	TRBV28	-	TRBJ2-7	CASSSGTRYEQYF	TGTGCCAGCAGTTCTGGGACTCGCTACGAGCAGTACTTC
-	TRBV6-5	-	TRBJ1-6	CASSYSTGFSLHF	TGTGCCAGCAGTTACTCCACAGGTTTCTCCCTCCACTTT
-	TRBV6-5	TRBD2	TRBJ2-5	CASRPSGGGETQYF	TGTGCCAGCAGACCCTCGGGAGGGGGGGAGACCCAGTACTTC
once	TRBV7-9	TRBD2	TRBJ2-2	CASSATPGLVITGELFF	TGTGCCAGCAGCGCGACGCCGGGACTAGTCATCACCGGGGAGCTGTTTTTT
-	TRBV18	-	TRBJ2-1	CASSLHAGDEQFF	TGTGCCAGCTCACTTCATGCAGGCGATGAGCAGTTCTTC
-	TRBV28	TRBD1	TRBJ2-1	CASSSRDRGYNEQFF	TGTGCCAGCAGTTCCCGGGACAGGGGGTACAATGAGCAGTTCTTC
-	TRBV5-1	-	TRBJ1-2	CASSSGGYGYTF	TGCGCCAGCAGCTCGGGGGGCTATGGCTACACCTTC
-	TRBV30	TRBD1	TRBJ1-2	CAWRTQGANYGYTF	TGTGCCTGGAGAACACAGGGGGCGAACTATGGCTACACCTTC
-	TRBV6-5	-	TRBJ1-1	CASSYKVGAFF	TGTGCCAGCAGTTACAAAGTCGGAGCTTTCTTT
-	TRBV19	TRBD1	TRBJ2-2	CASRTTNRGDTGELFF	TGTGCCAGTAGGACGACAAACAGGGGAGACACCGGGGAGCTGTTTTTT
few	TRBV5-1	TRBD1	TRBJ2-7	CASSLQQGAPNEQYF	TGCGCCAGCAGCTTACAGCAGGGGGCGCCGAACGAGCAGTACTTC
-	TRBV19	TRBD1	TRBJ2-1	CASKPQGRSYNEQFF	TGTGCCAGTAAGCCACAGGGGCGCTCCTACAATGAGCAGTTCTTC
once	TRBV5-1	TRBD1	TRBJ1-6	CASRPGTGNSPLHF	TGCGCCAGCCGGCCCGGGACAGGGAATTCACCCCTCCACTTT
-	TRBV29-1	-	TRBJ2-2	CSVRQFTGELFF	TGCAGCGTTCGACAGTTCACCGGGGAGCTGTTTTTT
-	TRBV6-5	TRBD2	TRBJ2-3	CASSWASGRGDTQYF	TGTGCCAGCAGTTGGGCTAGCGGGAGGGGAGATACGCAGTATTTT
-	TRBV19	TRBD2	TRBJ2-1	CASSISGSIPYNEQFF	TGTGCCAGTAGTATCAGCGGGAGCATCCCCTACAATGAGCAGTTCTTC
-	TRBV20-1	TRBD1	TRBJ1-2	CSASRSPGGARDGYTF	TGCAGTGCTAGTCGGTCGCCAGGGGGCGCTCGGGATGGCTACACCTTC
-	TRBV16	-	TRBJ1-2	CASSQLYAGNLYGYTF	TGTGCCAGCAGCCAGCTTTACGCAGGGAACCTCTATGGCTACACCTTC
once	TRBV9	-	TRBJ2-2	CASSVVPAGELFF	TGTGCCAGCAGCGTAGTGCCAGCCGGGGAGCTGTTTTTT
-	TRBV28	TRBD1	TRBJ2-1	CASSLSGTGGNEQFF	TGTGCCAGCAGTTTATCGGGGACAGGGGGGAATGAGCAGTTCTTC
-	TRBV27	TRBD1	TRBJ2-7	CASSWTGGPHEQYF	TGTGCCAGCAGTTGGACAGGGGGTCCTCACGAGCAGTACTTC
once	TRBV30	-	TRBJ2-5	CAWRVPADRVNQETQYF	TGTGCCTGGAGGGTCCCCGCGGACAGAGTAAACCAAGAGACCCAGTACTTC
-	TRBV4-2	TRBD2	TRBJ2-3	CASSPSGEGTDTQYF	TGTGCCAGCAGCCCTAGCGGGGAGGGCACAGATACGCAGTATTTT
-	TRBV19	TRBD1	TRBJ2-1	CASSLKTGVRSEQFF	TGTGCCAGTAGTCTAAAAACAGGGGTGAGAAGTGAGCAGTTCTTC
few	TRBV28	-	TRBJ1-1	CASSFTGWTEAFF	TGTGCCAGCAGTTTTACAGGCTGGACTGAAGCTTTCTTT
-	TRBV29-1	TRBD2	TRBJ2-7	CSVAGIAGAYEQYF	TGCAGCGTTGCCGGAATAGCGGGAGCCTACGAGCAGTACTTC
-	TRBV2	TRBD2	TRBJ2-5	CASSGTSGRDRETQYF	TGTGCCAGCAGTGGGACTAGCGGGAGGGATCGCGAGACCCAGTACTTC
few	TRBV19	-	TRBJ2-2	CASSISPSRAPTGELFF	TGTGCCAGTAGTATAAGCCCCTCGAGGGCACCTACCGGGGAGCTGTTTTTT
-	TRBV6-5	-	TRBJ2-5	CASSYSGTRQETQYF	TGTGCCAGCAGTTACTCGGGGACACGTCAAGAGACCCAGTACTTC
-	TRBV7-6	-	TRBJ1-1	CASSLGGRNTEAFF	TGTGCCAGCAGCTTAGGAGGGCGGAACACTGAAGCTTTCTTT
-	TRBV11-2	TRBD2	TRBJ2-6	CASSIGTSVPGANVLTF	TGTGCCAGCAGCATCGGGACTAGCGTTCCTGGGGCCAACGTCCTGACTTTC
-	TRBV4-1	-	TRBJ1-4	CASSQTERYEKLFF	TGCGCCAGCAGCCAGACAGAGAGATACGAAAAACTGTTTTTT
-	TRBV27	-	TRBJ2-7	CASSLRGGGPYEQYF	TGTGCCAGCTCATTGAGGGGGGGAGGTCCCTACGAGCAGTACTTC
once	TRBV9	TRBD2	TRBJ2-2	CASSVGASGRATGELFF	TGTGCCAGCAGCGTAGGCGCTAGCGGGAGGGCCACCGGGGAGCTGTTTTTT
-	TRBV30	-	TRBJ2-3	CAWRRDVTDTQYF	TGTGCCTGGAGGCGGGACGTAACAGATACGCAGTATTTT
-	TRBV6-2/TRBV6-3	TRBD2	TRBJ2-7	CASSGGLAGSNYEQYF	TGTGCCAGCAGTGGAGGACTAGCGGGGTCCAACTACGAGCAGTACTTC
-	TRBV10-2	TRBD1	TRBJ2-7	CASRVGQASSYEQYF	TGCGCCAGCAGGGTGGGACAGGCAAGCTCCTACGAGCAGTACTTC
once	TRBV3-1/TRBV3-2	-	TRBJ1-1	CASSQLQGSVAEAFF	TGTGCCAGCAGCCAATTACAGGGTAGTGTCGCTGAAGCTTTCTTT
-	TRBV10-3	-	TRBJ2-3	CAISGETRTDTQYF	TGTGCCATCAGTGGGGAGACACGCACAGATACGCAGTATTTT
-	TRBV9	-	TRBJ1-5	CASSPRSGGNQPQHF	TGTGCCAGCAGCCCCCGTTCGGGGGGCAATCAGCCCCAGCATTTT
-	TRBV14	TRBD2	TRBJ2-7	CASSQGGLAGSPYEQYF	TGTGCCAGCAGCCAAGGGGGACTAGCGGGATCCCCCTACGAGCAGTACTTC
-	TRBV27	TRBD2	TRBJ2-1	CASSMTGTSKFF	TGTGCCAGCAGCATGACCGGGACTAGCAAGTTCTTC